This T cell receptor (beta chain) came from a study of control samples from healthy donors and cancer patients (TCRdb year 2020). To prepare the library, the immunoSEQ multiplex PCR assay was applied. TCRdb obtained this table from immuneACCESS and retained in-frame rearrangements with V and J assigned. These tables miss some clones; where compared with another copy, unresolved V genes account for less than half of the shortfall, and the remainder is unexplained. The sample includes roughly 170,000 clones, with 85% to 95% observed a single time. The top ten constitute approximately 1.5% of the sample. V was cut back by 8 bases and J by 1 base, leaving a gap of 9 bases between them. Counted from cysteine to phenylalanine, this CDR3 has 13 amino acids. Only the CDR3 portion is preserved as DNA: 39 bases, with reading frame beginning at the first base. The CDR1 and CDR2 encoded by the germline V gene are ENHRY and SYGVKD.

Points on this clone: Its antigen is still unknown. Base qualities are not provided; no much larger clone lies one nucleotide away.

The chain joins TRBV10-3 to TRBJ1-3; the D gene cannot be named for sure. The clonotype comes from a man between 18 and 35 years old in good health. Sequencing input: blood. The nucleotides read TGTGCCATCGGGTCGGAATCTGGAAACACCATATATTTT. Its translation is CAIGSESGNTIYF.